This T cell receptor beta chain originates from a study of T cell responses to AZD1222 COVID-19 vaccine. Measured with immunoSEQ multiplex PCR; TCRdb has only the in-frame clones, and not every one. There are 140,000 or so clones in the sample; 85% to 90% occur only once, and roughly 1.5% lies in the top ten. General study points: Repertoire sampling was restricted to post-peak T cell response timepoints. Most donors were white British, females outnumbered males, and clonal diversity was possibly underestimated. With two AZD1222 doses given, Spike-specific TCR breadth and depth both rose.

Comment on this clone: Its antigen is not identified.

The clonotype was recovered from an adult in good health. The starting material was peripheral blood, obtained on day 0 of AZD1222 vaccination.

The CDR3 DNA reads as TGTGCCAGCTCAGCACAGGGTCCAACTAATGAAAAACTGTTTTTT. Translation: CASSAQGPTNEKLFF. This chain connects TRBV18 to TRBJ1-4; a weak D match, TRBD1 (6 bases). Between the trimmed V and J ends, which lost 5 bases and 0 bases, there was a span of 10 bases. There are 15 residues in the CDR3. Germline V gene lookup returns CDR1 KGHSH and CDR2 LQKENI. The full variable domain, its missing parts supplied by reference TRBV18 and TRBJ1-4, is NAGVMQNPRHLVRRRGQEARLRCSPMKGHSHVYWYRQLPEEGLKFMVYLQKENIIDESGMPKERFSAEFPKEGPSILRIQQVVRGDSAAYFCASSAQGPTNEKLFFGSGTQLSVL.